These 25 T cell receptor beta chains share one sample of origin, sequenced in a study of T cell repertoires in cytomegalovirus infection. TCRdb analysed the reads with MiXCR anew, one entry per CDR3 protein. Among roughly 920,000 distinct CDR3 sequences listed, under 40% were seen once. For these TCRs, the target antigens are not known. The specimen comprised cultured CD8+ T cells from PBMCs, sampled from culture after CMV antigen stimulation. The receptors derive from a human donor in good health (CMV status not recorded). Some clones in this sample may be carry-over from other donors' samples.

The sample holds a few counts of this clonotype. The J gene is TRBJ2-7, the V gene TRBV29-1, with 8 bases lining up with TRBD1. The CDR3 is made up of 15 amino acids. CDR1 and CDR2 (germline): SQVTM, ANQGSEA. J was trimmed by 1 base and V by 1 base; bases with no gene match: 6. CDR3 DNA: TGCAGCGTTGAAGCTCGACAGGGGCTTTCCTACGAGCAGTACTTC. The encoded protein is CSVEARQGLSYEQYF.

In its sample, this clonotype was seen many times. The chain links TRBV7-2 to TRBJ2-1, with 9 positions matching TRBD1. The V gene end was trimmed by 5 bases and the J gene end by 7 bases; junction bases not matched to a gene: 9. The CDR3 extends over 15 amino acids. Germline V CDR1 and CDR2: SGHTA, FQGNSA. This chain's CDR3 is CASSPGQGRINEQFF. CDR3 in DNA: TGTGCCAGCAGCCCGGGACAGGGTAGAATAAATGAGCAGTTCTTC.

This chain links TRBV5-1 with TRBJ2-2, with TRBD1 identical over 8 bases. Germline V gives CDR1 SGHRS, CDR2 YFSETQ. J gave up 6 bases and V 3 bases, and 7 bases lay outside the gene matches. This CDR3 spans 15 amino acids. The CDR3 DNA follows: TGCGCCAGCAGCTGGGGACAGGCAGGTGCCGGGGAGCTGTTTTTT. Protein sequence: CASSWGQAGAGELFF. Full variable domain (remainder filled in from reference TRBV5-1 and TRBJ2-2): KAGVTQTPRYLIKTRGQQVTLSCSPISGHRSVSWYQQTPGQGLQFLFEYFSETQRNKGNFPGRFSGRQFSNSRSEMNVSTLELGDSALYLCASSWGQAGAGELFFGEGSRLTVL.

In this sample, this clonotype turned up many times. CDR3 in DNA: TGTGCCAGCAGTTTAGCCGGCGGCGGGGGTGGGGATACGCAGTATTTT. It yields the protein CASSLAGGGGGDTQYF. The genes are TRBV12-3 or TRBV12-4 and TRBJ2-3; 7 nucleotides line up with TRBD2. Trimming took 0 bases from V and 6 from J; bases not matched to a gene: 9. The CDR3 is 16 residues long.

This clonotype appeared a few times. The V gene is TRBV6-1, the J gene TRBJ2-5; D gene unclear. CDR1 is MNHNS, CDR2 SASEGT, per germline. The CDR3 covers 13 residues. V gave up 3 bases and J gave up 1 base, with 6 bases separating them. CDR3 nucleotide sequence: TGTGCCAGCAGTGATTATTTCCAAGAGACCCAGTACTTC. Translated: CASSDYFQETQYF.

This clonotype was seen only a few times. The V gene is TRBV14, the J gene TRBJ1-6; 7 bases are shared with TRBD1. The CDR3 consists of 17 residues. Germline V gene data show CDR1 as SGHDN and CDR2 as FVKESK. J was trimmed by 10 bases and V by 4 bases; bases with no gene match: 16. CDR3 sequence (DNA): TGTGCCAGCAGCCCTTCTAGAGGCGGCAGGGGGAAATCACCCCTCCACTTT. Protein product: CASSPSRGGRGKSPLHF. Full variable domain (rest looked up from reference TRBV14 and TRBJ1-6): EAGVTQFPSHSVIEKGQTVTLRCDPISGHDNLYWYRRVMGKEIKFLLHFVKESKQDESGMPNNRFLAERTGGTYSTLKVQPAELEDSGVYFCASSPSRGGRGKSPLHFGNGTRLTVT.

This chain uses TRBV25-1 with TRBJ2-5; 9 nucleotides agree with TRBD2. Germline V gives CDR1 MGHDK, CDR2 SYGVNS. The CDR3 has 16 residues. V shed 0 bases, J shed 3 bases, and the junction held 5 bases outside the gene matches. The chain's CDR3 is CASSEYGGGAEETQYF. CDR3 DNA sequence: TGTGCCAGCAGTGAATATGGCGGGGGGGCCGAAGAGACCCAGTACTTC.

This clonotype was detected many times. The chain links TRBV7-8 to TRBJ2-3; D perhaps matches TRBD1 (5 bases). Trimming stripped 1 base from V and 2 bases from J, with 7 bases between. The CDR3 loop spans 14 amino acids. Germline assignment: CDR1 SGHVS and CDR2 FQNEAQ. The CDR3 DNA reads TGTGCCAGCAGCTTAGAGGACAACACAGATACGCAGTATTTT. Its protein is CASSLEDNTDTQYF.

The genes are TRBV27 and TRBJ2-3, with TRBD2 as a possible D gene (7 bases). Germline CDR1 reads MNHEY; CDR2 reads SMNVEV (reference sequence). This CDR3 has 15 residues. V was shortened by 6 bases and J by 0 bases, with 13 bases between the two germline ends. The chain's CDR3 is CASRRSGGSTDTQYF. CDR3 bases: TGTGCCAGCAGAAGGTCGGGGGGCAGCACAGATACGCAGTATTTT.

This clonotype occurred a few times. V and J are TRBV19 and TRBJ2-7; possibly TRBD2 for D (6 bases). The CDR3 has 13 amino acids. CDR1 is LNHDA and CDR2 is SQIVND in the germline V gene (reference sequence). V was cut by 10 bases and J by 2 bases, with 15 bases left in between. DNA of the CDR3: TGTGCCACTGGTGGGGGGAGACCCTACGAGCAGTACTTC. As protein: CATGGGRPYEQYF.

The V gene is TRBV7-9, the J gene TRBJ2-7, with D perhaps matching TRBD1 (6 bases). V lost 5 bases and J 2 bases, leaving 7 bases between the germline ends. The CDR3 covers 12 residues. The germline V gene encodes CDR1 SEHNR and CDR2 FQNEAQ (reference sequence). CDR3 residues: CASSRTAYEQYV. In DNA, the CDR3 is TGTGCCAGCAGCCGGACAGCCTACGAGCAGTACGTC.

The CDR3 nucleotides are TGTGCCAGCAGTCAAGAATTCTCCTATAATTCACCCCTCCACTTT. Translation: CASSQEFSYNSPLHF. The chain uses TRBV12-3 or TRBV12-4 and TRBJ1-6; D uncertain. The germline V and J ends were trimmed by 5 bases and 0 bases, with 8 bases remaining between them. CDR3 size: 15 residues.

This clonotype has a count of ten or more. The chain employs TRBV7-9 and TRBJ1-5; D not certain. V was shortened by 7 bases and J by 6 bases, with 10 bases between the two germline ends. This CDR3 comprises 12 residues. Germline V gene data show CDR1 as SEHNR and CDR2 as FQNEAQ (reference sequence). The CDR3 DNA reads TGTGCCAGCACCGTAGGAGGTCAGCCCCAGCATTTT. It is translated as CASTVGGQPQHF.

This clonotype was seen more than once but under ten times. The gene calls are TRBV4-1 and TRBJ2-7, with 8 bases fitting TRBD2. With 0 bases clipped from V and 1 base from J, the junction kept 5 bases outside the gene matches. The V gene's germline CDR1 is MGHRA and CDR2 YSYEKL. The CDR3 has 16 residues. The CDR3 DNA follows: TGCGCCAGCAGCCAAGATTCTGTAGCGGGGTCCTACGAGCAGTACGTC. Translating gives CASSQDSVAGSYEQYV.

The chain combines TRBV19 with TRBJ1-1; D may be TRBD1 (5 bases). Trimming cost V 6 bases and J 5 bases, with 13 bases left between them. Germline lookup yields CDR1 LNHDA and CDR2 SQIVND (reference sequence). The length of the CDR3 is 13 residues. Written as DNA, the CDR3 is TGTGCCAGTAGCTACTATCGGGGGACTGAAGCTTTCTTT. This gives the protein CASSYYRGTEAFF.

The chain couples TRBV11-2 to TRBJ2-5; 7 bases are a match to TRBD1. V lost 2 bases, J lost 5 bases, and 5 bases stayed unmatched. The CDR3 spans 14 residues. Germline CDR1 and CDR2: SGHAT and FQNNGV. This CDR3 is CASSLYRGLETQYF. The CDR3 DNA sequence: TGTGCCAGCAGCTTATACAGGGGATTGGAGACCCAGTACTTC. The complete variable domain, with remaining parts taken from reference TRBV11-2 and TRBJ2-5, reads EAGVAQSPRYKIIEKRQSVAFWCNPISGHATLYWYQQILGQGPKLLIQFQNNGVVDDSQLPKDRFSAERLKGVDSTLKIQPAKLEDSAVYLCASSLYRGLETQYFGPGTRLLVL.

The genes are TRBV20-1 and TRBJ2-7; 9 nucleotides line up with TRBD2. J gave up 4 bases and V 7 bases, and 5 bases lay outside the gene matches. CDR3 length: 12 residues. CDR1 and CDR2 (germline): DFQATT, SNEGSKA (reference sequence). The CDR3 here is CSGERGDYEQYF. The CDR3 DNA sequence: TGCAGTGGGGAGCGGGGGGATTACGAGCAGTACTTC.

This clonotype has only a few counts. This chain connects TRBV5-4 to TRBJ2-5, with D uncertain. Deletions cut 6 bases from V and 4 bases from J, with 16 bases between. Germline CDR1 reads SGHNT; CDR2 reads YYREEE (reference sequence). CDR3 length: 14 amino acids. CDR3 residues: CASTLRMGIETQYF. CDR3 DNA: TGTGCCAGCACTCTCCGGATGGGCATAGAGACCCAGTACTTC.

The J gene is TRBJ2-1, the V gene TRBV27; no definite D call. This CDR3 spans 14 amino acids. The V end was cut by 4 bases, the J end by 4 bases, with 11 bases between. CDR1 is MNHEY and CDR2 is SMNVEV in the germline V gene (reference sequence). CDR3 protein: CASSSTTKYNEQFF. The CDR3 DNA reads TGTGCCAGCAGTTCAACTACAAAGTACAATGAGCAGTTCTTC.

This clonotype has a single count. This sequence joins TRBV14 and TRBJ2-1, with a tentative D call TRBD2 (5 bases). Trimming shortened V by 3 bases and J by 6 bases, and 15 bases separated the two germline ends. The CDR3 has 15 residues. Germline values: CDR1 SGHDN, CDR2 FVKESK. CDR3 amino acids: CASSQYRGPLNEQFF. Written as DNA, the CDR3 is TGTGCCAGCAGCCAGTACCGAGGGCCTCTCAATGAGCAGTTCTTC.

A few counts support this clonotype. The J gene is TRBJ2-1, the V gene TRBV29-1; D gene ambiguous. Trimming stripped 3 bases from V and 0 bases from J, with 6 bases between. The V gene's germline CDR1 is SQVTM and CDR2 ANQGSEA. This CDR3 comprises 13 residues. This CDR3 is CSVDSHSYNEQFF. CDR3 nucleotides: TGCAGCGTTGACAGCCACTCCTACAATGAGCAGTTCTTC.

This clonotype was detected only a few times. This chain joins TRBV7-9 and TRBJ2-5, with D unresolved. The germline gives CDR1 SEHNR, CDR2 FQNEAQ (reference sequence). There are 15 residues in the CDR3. V was cut by 5 bases and J by 0 bases, with 13 bases left in between. DNA of the CDR3: TGTGCCAGCAGCCAATTCGGACGGGACCAAGAGACCCAGTACTTC. Amino acid sequence: CASSQFGRDQETQYF.

The rearrangement joins TRBV6-2 or TRBV6-3 to TRBJ2-1; 7 bases line up with TRBD1. This CDR3 comprises 16 residues. The V gene's germline CDR1 is MNHEY and CDR2 SVGEGT. V trimming: 6 bases; J trimming: 6 bases; junction bases outside the gene matches: 14. This CDR3 reads CASRPATGWKLNEQFF. The DNA for the CDR3 is TGTGCCAGCAGACCCGCGACAGGGTGGAAGCTCAATGAGCAGTTCTTC.

V gene TRBV5-1 combines with J gene TRBJ2-2, with 10 bases identical to TRBD2. Germline loops: CDR1 SGHRS, CDR2 YFSETQ. J gave up 0 bases and V 2 bases, and 1 base lay outside the gene matches. The CDR3 contains 16 residues. The CDR3 bases are TGCGCCAGCAGCTTTACTAGCGGGGCGAACACCGGGGAGCTGTTTTTT. This gives the protein CASSFTSGANTGELFF.

In its sample, this clonotype was seen many times. J is TRBJ2-1 and V is TRBV7-2; D may be TRBD2 (7 bases). V was clipped by 1 base and J by 0 bases, with 13 bases between them. The CDR3 has 17 residues. Germline V gene data show CDR1 as SGHTA and CDR2 as FQGNSA. CDR3 nucleotide sequence: TGTGCCAGCAGCTTAGATATGAGGGGGGGCTCCTACAATGAGCAGTTCTTC. This sequence encodes CASSLDMRGGSYNEQFF. Supplemented by reference TRBV7-2 and TRBJ2-1, the full variable domain reads GAGVSQSPSNKVTEKGKDVELRCDPISGHTALYWYRQSLGQGLEFLIYFQGNSAPDKSGLPSDRFSAERTGGSVSTLTIQRTQQEDSAVYLCASSLDMRGGSYNEQFFGPGTRLTVL.